The T cell receptor beta chain described here comes from a study of OX40 agonist ivuxolimab in advanced cancers. The study, taken as a whole, reports: Mean expanded clone counts were higher in CD8+ than CD4+ T cells.

The table came from immunoSEQ multiplex PCR; TCRdb's copy has only in-frame clones and leaves some out. Of about 34,000 clones listed, about 93% are singletons. CDR1 and CDR2 (germline): MNHNS, SASEGT. The CDR3 covers 13 residues. V lost 7 bases, J lost 2 bases, and 3 bases stayed unmatched. As for this clone: Antigen unknown.

J is TRBJ2-7 and V is TRBV6-1; 9 bases map to TRBD2. The receptor comes from an adult with an advanced solid tumor such as melanoma, head and neck, liver or kidney cancer. This specimen was CD4+ or CD8+ T cells sorted from blood, taken in a trial of the OX40 agonist ivuxolimab. CDR3 nucleotide sequence: TGTGCCAGCAAGACTAGCGGAACCTACGAGCAGTACTTC. This codes for CASKTSGTYEQYF.